These T cell receptor beta chains were read from a single sample in a study of T cell responses to AZD1222 COVID-19 vaccine. The table came from immunoSEQ multiplex PCR; TCRdb's copy has only in-frame clones and leaves some out. The sample carries 15,000 to 17,000 clones, around 90% recorded once. Material: peripheral blood, obtained 28 days after the second AZD1222 dose. The receptor set was obtained from an adult who received the AZD1222 COVID-19 vaccine. Both conserved end residues are part of each CDR3. The D gene is left open where the match is weak. Expanded clones are given a class, and other clones once, few, many or no size at all.

j_call d_call clone_size v_call cdr3_nt cdr3_aa
TRBJ1-6 TRBD1 NA TRBV30 TGTGCCTGGAGTGTACAGGGGAATTCACCCCTCCACTTT CAWSVQGNSPLHF
TRBJ1-2 NA once TRBV28 TGTGCCAGCAGTGTATTCTATGGCTACACCTTC CASSVFYGYTF
TRBJ1-3 NA NA TRBV11-2 TGTGCCAGCAGCCCCCGAAGTATACGAAACTCCTCTGGAAACACCATATATTTT CASSPRSIRNSSGNTIYF
TRBJ2-1 TRBD1 once TRBV7-2 TGTGCCAGCACCCTCTCTGACAGGGTAGCCTACAATGAGCAGTTCTTC CASTLSDRVAYNEQFF
TRBJ2-7 NA NA TRBV9 TGTGCCAGCAGCCCCAGCACCAGCTCCTACGAGCAGTACTTC CASSPSTSSYEQYF
TRBJ2-1 TRBD2 NA TRBV7-6 TGTGCCAGCAGCCCAACTAGCGGACCCTACAATGAGCAGTTCTTC CASSPTSGPYNEQFF
TRBJ2-5 NA NA TRBV7-2 TGTGCCAGCAGCTTAGGTATGGTGGAGACCCAGTACTTC CASSLGMVETQYF
TRBJ1-5 NA once TRBV5-8 TGTGCCAGCAGCTCGGGACTCTCTTATAGCAATCAGCCCCAGCATTTT CASSSGLSYSNQPQHF
TRBJ2-7 TRBD2 NA TRBV2 TGTGCCAGCAGCGATAGCGGGAGGGCCGTTACCGAGCAGTACTTC CASSDSGRAVTEQYF
TRBJ2-7 NA once TRBV7-2 TGTGCCAGCAGCTACCCGGGCGCCTACGAGCAGTACTTC CASSYPGAYEQYF
TRBJ2-3 NA NA TRBV7-7 TGTGCTAGCAGCTTAGGAGGTTTCCCCCCAGATACGCAGTATTTT CASSLGGFPPDTQYF
TRBJ1-2 TRBD1 NA TRBV7-2 TGTGCCAGCAGAGAACGCGGATCGACAGGGAGTGGCTATGGCTACACCTTC CASRERGSTGSGYGYTF
TRBJ1-4 NA NA TRBV6-5 TGTGCCAGCAGTTACGGGGGGAATAATGAAAAACTGTTTTTT CASSYGGNNEKLFF